This T cell receptor beta chain derives from a study of OX40 agonist ivuxolimab in advanced cancers. As for the study in general: The dose of intravenous ivuxolimab that patients received every 2 weeks ranged from 0.01 to 10 mg/kg. A mean age of about 56 years, range roughly 23 to 79, was recorded, and about 83% were male. Study-wide points: At doses 0.1 to 3.0 mg/kg, CD4+ and CD8+ clones expanded. On average, a greater number of expanded clones characterised CD8+ T cells relative to CD4+.

The CDR3 runs 15 residues. Germline-derived CDR1 and CDR2 are SNHLY and FYNNEI. Trimming stripped 5 bases from V and 8 bases from J, with 19 bases between. The repertoire was sequenced with immunoSEQ multiplex PCR; TCRdb's copy has only in-frame clones and lacks some. The table has tens of thousands of clones, 84% seen once. Comments on this clone: What it recognizes is unknown.

The chain links TRBV2 to TRBJ1-3; D possibly corresponds to TRBD1 (6 bases). Sequenced material: CD4+ or CD8+ T cells sorted from blood, taken in a trial of the OX40 agonist ivuxolimab. The clonotype comes from an adult with an advanced solid tumor such as melanoma, head and neck, liver or kidney cancer. The CDR3 nucleotides read TGTGCCAGCAGTCAAATACAGGGTTTTTTGGACACCATATATTTT. Protein product: CASSQIQGFLDTIYF.